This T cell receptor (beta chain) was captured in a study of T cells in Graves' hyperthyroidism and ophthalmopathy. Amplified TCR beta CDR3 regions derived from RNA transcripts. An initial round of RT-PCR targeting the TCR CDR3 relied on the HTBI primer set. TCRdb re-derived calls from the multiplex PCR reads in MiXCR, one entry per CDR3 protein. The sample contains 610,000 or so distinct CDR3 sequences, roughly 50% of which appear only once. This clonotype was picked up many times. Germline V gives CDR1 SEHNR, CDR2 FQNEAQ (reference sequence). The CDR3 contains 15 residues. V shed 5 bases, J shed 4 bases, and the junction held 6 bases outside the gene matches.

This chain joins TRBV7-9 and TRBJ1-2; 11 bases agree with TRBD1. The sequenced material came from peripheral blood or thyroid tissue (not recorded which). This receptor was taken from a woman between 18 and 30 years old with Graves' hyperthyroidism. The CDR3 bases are TGTGCCAGCAGCCCCGGGACAGGGGGTTTCTATGGCTACACCTTC. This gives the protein CASSPGTGGFYGYTF.